Sequencing of this TCR beta chain was carried out in a study of control samples from healthy donors and cancer patients. Method: immunoSEQ multiplex PCR; TCRdb's copy keeps in-frame clones and lacks some. The sample carries about 140,000 clones, around 90% recorded once. Trimming took 6 bases from V and 1 from J; bases not matched to a gene: 8. CDR1 and CDR2 from the germline V gene are SGHTA and FQGNSA. This CDR3 region has 17 residues. The rearrangement joins TRBV7-2 to TRBJ2-2, with TRBD2 matching over 10 bases. The sequenced sample was blood. This receptor was taken from a man in his thirties or forties in good health. CDR3 bases: TGTGCCAGCAGTCAACCTCGGACTAGCGGGAACACCGGGGAGCTGTTTTTT. It codes for CASSQPRTSGNTGELFF.